This is a list of T cell receptor beta chains from one sample in a study of T cells in localized non-small cell lung cancer. Sequenced by immunoSEQ multiplex PCR; TCRdb stores in-frame clones only, minus some. The table has some 72,000 clones, around four fifths seen once. The sequenced sample was peripheral blood, obtained before any cancer treatment. These receptors all come from a man between 40 and 70 years old with stage I lung adenocarcinoma. Both conserved end residues are part of each CDR3. A D gene is named only where the DNA matches it firmly. Clone size is not always given. Where it is, it says once, few, many or a class for expanded clones.

D gene	V gene	J gene	clone size	CDR3 protein	CDR3 DNA
TRBD1	TRBV5-1	TRBJ2-2	NA	CASSYGTGEGAGELFF	TGCGCCAGCAGCTACGGGACAGGGGAAGGAGCCGGGGAGCTGTTTTTT
TRBD1	TRBV6-5	TRBJ2-7	NA	CASSRQGDYEQYF	TGTGCCAGCAGTCGACAGGGGGACTACGAGCAGTACTTC
NA	TRBV25-1	TRBJ2-7	NA	CASSEDGRPPYEQYF	TGTGCCAGCAGTGAAGACGGGCGGCCGCCCTACGAGCAGTACTTC
TRBD1	TRBV6-5	TRBJ2-7	NA	CASSPGTAFYEQYF	TGTGCCAGCAGTCCCGGGACAGCCTTCTACGAGCAGTACTTC
TRBD1	TRBV5-6	TRBJ2-1	NA	CASSDGTGITEQFF	TGTGCCAGCAGCGACGGGACAGGGATCACTGAGCAGTTCTTC
NA	TRBV5-1	TRBJ2-7	NA	CASSPSGRAHEQYF	TGCGCCAGCAGCCCATCAGGTAGGGCCCACGAGCAGTACTTC
TRBD2	TRBV30	TRBJ2-3	NA	CAWARLAVTDTQYF	TGTGCCTGGGCAAGACTAGCGGTCACAGATACGCAGTATTTT
TRBD2	TRBV19	TRBJ2-5	NA	CASSMGLAGVEKRKTQYF	TGTGCCAGTAGTATGGGACTAGCGGGAGTGGAGAAGCGGAAGACCCAGTACTTC
TRBD1	TRBV10-2	TRBJ2-7	NA	CASSMTGTDEQYF	TGCGCCAGCAGCATGACAGGGACAGACGAGCAGTACTTC
NA	TRBV6-5	TRBJ1-5	NA	CASRRAGGNQPQHF	TGTGCCAGCAGAAGGGCGGGTGGGAATCAGCCCCAGCATTTT
TRBD2	TRBV5-4	TRBJ2-1	NA	CASSSLAGGPYGHEQFF	TGTGCCAGCAGCTCCCTGGCGGGAGGGCCTTATGGCCATGAGCAGTTCTTC
TRBD2	TRBV29-1	TRBJ2-2	NA	CSVGRGGYTGELFF	TGCAGCGTTGGGCGCGGGGGGTACACCGGGGAGCTGTTTTTT
TRBD1	TRBV7-9	TRBJ2-3	NA	CASSLQGGSEYF	TGTGCCAGCAGCTTACAAGGGGGCTCCGAGTATTTT
TRBD1	TRBV19	TRBJ2-7	NA	CASSLRTGLGEQYF	TGTGCCAGTAGTCTAAGGACAGGTTTGGGTGAGCAGTACTTC
NA	TRBV25-1	TRBJ1-5	once	CASRGVGQPQHF	TGTGCCAGCAGGGGGGTAGGTCAGCCCCAGCATTTT
TRBD1	TRBV19	TRBJ1-2	NA	CASSGTGVYGYTF	TGTGCCAGTAGTGGGACAGGGGTCTATGGCTACACCTTC
NA	TRBV28	TRBJ1-2	NA	CASSSDYGYTF	TGTGCCAGCAGTTCGGACTATGGCTACACCTTC
NA	TRBV6-5	TRBJ2-7	NA	CASSLRGAGNEQYF	TGTGCCAGCAGCCTACGGGGGGCCGGTAACGAGCAGTACTTC
TRBD1	TRBV7-2	TRBJ2-5	few	CASSLVSGGLGETQYF	TGTGCCAGCAGCTTAGTTTCAGGGGGATTGGGAGAGACCCAGTACTTC
NA	TRBV19	TRBJ2-2	NA	CASPGPNTGELFF	TGTGCCAGCCCCGGGCCTAACACCGGGGAGCTGTTTTTT
TRBD2	TRBV9	TRBJ2-2	NA	CASSAQPALTSGSSTGELFF	TGTGCCAGCAGCGCCCAGCCGGCCTTGACTAGCGGGAGCTCCACCGGGGAGCTGTTTTTT
TRBD1	TRBV27	TRBJ2-3	once	CASSLTGTALHFGTDTQYF	TGTGCCAGCAGTTTAACGGGGACAGCCTTACATTTCGGCACAGATACGCAGTATTTT
NA	TRBV5-8	TRBJ1-1	few	CASSSGLMNTEAFF	TGTGCCAGCAGCTCTGGACTCATGAACACTGAAGCTTTCTTT
TRBD2	TRBV4-2	TRBJ2-7	NA	CASSPGSSGTSYEQYF	TGTGCCAGCAGCCCCGGGAGTAGCGGGACCTCCTACGAGCAGTACTTC
TRBD1	TRBV13	TRBJ2-3	NA	CASSLAGTVGDTQYF	TGTGCCAGCAGCTTAGCAGGGACAGTGGGAGATACGCAGTATTTT
TRBD1	TRBV10-3	TRBJ1-5	few	CAISSDRGFNQPQHF	TGTGCCATCAGCTCGGACAGGGGCTTCAATCAGCCCCAGCATTTT
NA	TRBV28	TRBJ1-2	NA	CASSLVGGPNYGYTF	TGTGCCAGCAGTTTAGTCGGGGGGCCTAACTATGGCTACACCTTC
TRBD1	TRBV9	TRBJ2-7	NA	CASSDGTAYEQYF	TGTGCCAGCAGCGACGGGACAGCCTACGAGCAGTACTTC
NA	TRBV6-5	TRBJ2-7	NA	CASSYSRGYEQYF	TGTGCCAGCAGTTACTCACGGGGCTACGAGCAGTACTTC
TRBD1	TRBV7-2	TRBJ1-2	NA	CASTQDGDRSYTF	TGTGCCAGCACCCAGGACGGGGACAGGAGCTACACCTTC
NA	TRBV19	TRBJ2-2	NA	CASRPDNTGELFF	TGTGCCAGTAGACCGGACAACACCGGGGAGCTGTTTTTT
NA	TRBV5-1	TRBJ1-1	NA	CASRRMEDTEAFF	TGCGCCTCCAGGCGGATGGAAGACACTGAAGCTTTCTTT
NA	TRBV29-1	TRBJ1-3	NA	CSVEDGTTGNTIYF	TGCAGCGTTGAGGACGGGACAACTGGAAACACCATATATTTT
TRBD1	TRBV11-2	TRBJ1-2	NA	CASSYRTGPYGYTF	TGTGCCAGCAGCTATAGGACAGGCCCTTATGGCTACACCTTC
NA	TRBV5-1	TRBJ1-2	NA	CASSLALGSASYGYTF	TGCGCCAGCAGCTTGGCCCTAGGCTCTGCGAGCTATGGCTACACCTTC
TRBD2	TRBV5-1	TRBJ2-5	few	CASRSGGPQETQYF	TGCGCCAGCAGAAGCGGGGGGCCTCAAGAGACCCAGTACTTC
NA	TRBV5-1	TRBJ2-5	NA	CASSFGGGPGGETQYF	TGCGCCAGCAGCTTTGGTGGGGGGCCTGGGGGAGAGACCCAGTACTTC
NA	TRBV7-2	TRBJ1-3	NA	CASSSILSTSPGNTIYF	TGTGCCAGCAGCTCAATTTTAAGTACGAGTCCTGGAAACACCATATATTTT
NA	TRBV5-1	TRBJ2-3	few	CASSLYTGADTQYF	TGCGCCAGCAGCTTGTATACGGGAGCTGATACGCAGTATTTT
NA	TRBV11-2	TRBJ2-1	NA	CASSHSQLYNEQFF	TGTGCCAGCAGCCATTCACAGTTATACAATGAGCAGTTCTTC
NA	TRBV2	TRBJ2-7	once	CASSRLGGYEQYF	TGTGCCAGCAGTCGACTAGGAGGATACGAGCAGTACTTC
NA	TRBV30	TRBJ1-6	NA	CAWSQTGNNSPLHF	TGTGCCTGGAGCCAAACAGGGAATAATTCACCCCTCCACTTT
TRBD1	TRBV7-8	TRBJ2-6	NA	CASSSHAGTGALGNSGANVLTF	TGTGCCAGCAGCTCGCACGCCGGGACAGGTGCCCTAGGGAACTCTGGGGCCAACGTCCTGACTTTC
TRBD2	TRBV19	TRBJ2-1	once	CATRRGLGASNEQFF	TGTGCCACTCGTAGGGGACTAGGAGCCTCCAATGAGCAGTTCTTC
TRBD2	TRBV5-4	TRBJ2-7	NA	CASSPGGGGSYEQYF	TGTGCCAGCAGCCCGGGCGGGGGTGGATCCTACGAGCAGTACTTC
TRBD1	TRBV15	TRBJ2-2	NA	CATSRTTGANTGELFF	TGTGCCACCAGCAGGACGACAGGGGCGAACACCGGGGAGCTGTTTTTT
TRBD2	TRBV2	TRBJ2-7	NA	CASRPLAGAHEQYF	TGTGCCAGCAGGCCCCTCGCGGGAGCCCACGAGCAGTACTTC
TRBD1	TRBV28	TRBJ1-2	once	CASFIQGAPPNDYGYTF	TGTGCCAGCTTTATACAGGGGGCCCCCCCTAACGACTATGGCTACACCTTC
TRBD2	TRBV4-1	TRBJ2-7	NA	CASSQGLGYEQYF	TGCGCCAGCAGCCAGGGACTAGGGTACGAGCAGTACTTC
NA	TRBV5-1	TRBJ2-4	once	CASSLGALAKNIQYF	TGCGCCAGCAGCCTCGGGGCTTTAGCCAAAAACATTCAGTACTTC
NA	TRBV2	TRBJ2-1	NA	CASSLYSDSGEFF	TGTGCCAGCAGTTTATACTCAGATAGTGGGGAGTTCTTC
NA	TRBV6-5	TRBJ1-2	NA	CASKGQLYGYTF	TGTGCCAGCAAAGGACAGCTTTATGGCTACACCTTC
TRBD1	TRBV10-3	TRBJ1-5	NA	CAISDRTGVHNQPQHF	TGTGCCATCAGTGACAGGACAGGGGTCCACAATCAGCCCCAGCATTTT
TRBD2	TRBV4-1	TRBJ2-7	NA	CASSQDGREASDEQYF	TGCGCCAGCAGCCAAGATGGCCGGGAGGCCTCCGACGAGCAGTACTTC